One T cell receptor (beta chain) is described in this entry. This entry belongs to a study of blood T cell repertoires in COVID-19. Across the study: Italy, Spain and the United States were the sources of the convalescent and acute COVID-19 samples.

Per the original data handling: Amplification with reference gene primers provided the estimates of nucleated cell counts. Sequenced by immunoSEQ multiplex PCR; TCRdb stores in-frame clones only, minus some. That table is the source of V, J and clone size, and D and trimming were worked out from the DNA. The data hold 150,000 to 200,000 clones, with around nine tenths observed a single time. CDR3 size: 17 residues. Germline V gene lookup returns CDR1 SEHNR and CDR2 FQNEAQ (reference sequence). V lost 1 base and J lost 0; bases outside the gene matches: 8. The chain combines TRBV7-9 with TRBJ1-2, with 7 bases aligning to TRBD1. Input material: peripheral blood. This TCR was sampled from a woman aged 18-29 years who had recovered from COVID-19. The chain's CDR3 is CASSLVQGSLANYGYTF. The CDR3, as DNA: TGTGCCAGCAGCTTAGTACAGGGGAGTTTAGCTAACTATGGCTACACCTTC.